This is a list of T cell receptor beta chains from one sample in a study of patients and donors after allogeneic stem cell transplantation. TCRdb recomputed calls from the RT-PCR reads with MiXCR, one row per CDR3 protein. There are about 40,000 distinct CDR3 sequences in the sample; more than 30% occur only once, and roughly 78% lies in the top ten. The sequencing sample was made of blood, either unsorted or a sorted T cell fraction (not recorded which). These receptors all come from a human donor who was either an allogeneic HSCT recipient or a stem cell or donor lymphocyte infusion donor (not recorded which). It is not recorded whose cells these are; they may come from a transplant donor. The conserved cysteine and the conserved F or W are not part of the CDR3 here.

>TRBV5-1|TRBJ1-1
ASSPGQGTLEGEAF
>TRBV10-3|TRBJ1-1
AISESRQAVLAF
>TRBV20-1|TRBJ1-5
SARETGRYNQPQH
>TRBV7-9|TRBJ2-1
ASSLTGLSYNEQF
>TRBV28|TRBJ1-2
ASSANGPVDGYT
>TRBV30|TRBJ1-4
AWSPEVPEIGKLF
>TRBV7-3|TRBJ2-5
ASSLWVSRGETQY
>TRBV5-4|TRBJ1-3
ASSSFGNTIY
>TRBV6-6|TRBJ1-5
ASSYVGEGQPQH
>TRBV6-6|TRBJ2-7
ASSGGWHEQY
>TRBV12-3/TRBV12-4|TRBJ2-6
ASSFQGGGANVLT
>TRBV12-3/TRBV12-4|TRBJ2-1
ASSLGESYEQF
>TRBV20-1|TRBJ1-5
SAQEQGREQPQH
>TRBV6-6|TRBJ2-3
ASSYKRQGGEDTQY